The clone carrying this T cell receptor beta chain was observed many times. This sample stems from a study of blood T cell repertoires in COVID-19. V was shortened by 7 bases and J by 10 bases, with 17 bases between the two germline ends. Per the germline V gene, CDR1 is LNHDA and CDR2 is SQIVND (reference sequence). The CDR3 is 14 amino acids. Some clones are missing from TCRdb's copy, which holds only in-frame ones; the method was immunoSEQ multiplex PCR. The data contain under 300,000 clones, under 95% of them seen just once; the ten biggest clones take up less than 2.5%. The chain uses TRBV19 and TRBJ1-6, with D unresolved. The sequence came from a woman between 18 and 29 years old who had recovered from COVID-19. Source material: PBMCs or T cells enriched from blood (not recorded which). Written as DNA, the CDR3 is TGTGCCAGTAAGGAGGGCGCGGAGTCGTCACCCCTCCACTTT. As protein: CASKEGAESSPLHF. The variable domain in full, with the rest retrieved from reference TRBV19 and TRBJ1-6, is DGGITQSPKYLFRKEGQNVTLSCEQNLNHDAMYWYRQDPGQGLRLIYYSQIVNDFQKGDIAEGYSVSREKKESFPLTVTSAQKNPTAFYLCASKEGAESSPLHFGNGTRLTVT.